Listed below are T cell receptor beta chains from one sample, sequenced in a study of T cells in Graves' hyperthyroidism and ophthalmopathy. TCRdb re-called the multiplex PCR reads through MiXCR, storing one row per CDR3 protein. The table has about 710,000 distinct CDR3 sequences, over 15% seen once. Sequenced material: blood. The receptor set was obtained from a man younger than 35 with Graves' hyperthyroidism. Each CDR3 is given with its conserved first and last residue. A D gene is named only where the DNA matches it firmly. Clone size, where shown, is once, few, many, or a class for clones that have expanded.

j_call d_call clone_size v_call cdr3_aa cdr3_nt
TRBJ2-1 . . TRBV12-3/TRBV12-4 CASSFWDHFRFEQFF TGTGCCAGCAGTTTCTGGGACCACTTTCGTTTCGAGCAGTTCTTC
TRBJ2-5 TRBD1 many TRBV7-9 CASTGDRHRQETQYF TGTGCCAGCACGGGGGACAGGCACCGCCAAGAGACCCAGTACTTC
TRBJ2-6 . many TRBV27 CASRPRVPGANVLTF TGTGCCAGCAGGCCCAGGGTCCCTGGGGCCAACGTCCTGACTTTC
TRBJ2-3 . many TRBV19 CASSIDPGAGFTDTQYF TGTGCCAGTAGTATAGATCCTGGTGCGGGATTCACAGATACGCAGTATTTT
TRBJ2-5 TRBD2 many TRBV27 CASSLGTSGQETQYF TGTGCCAGCAGTTTAGGGACTAGCGGCCAAGAGACCCAGTACTTC
TRBJ2-7 . . TRBV7-9 CASSLGGALTYEQYF TGTGCCAGCAGCTTAGGCGGGGCCCTTACCTACGAGCAGTACTTC
TRBJ2-3 . . TRBV28 CAGGGRGTDTQYF TGTGCCGGGGGGGGCAGGGGCACAGATACGCAGTATTTT
TRBJ2-1 TRBD2 many TRBV28 CASSPTSGIYNEQFF TGTGCCAGCAGCCCAACTAGCGGCATATACAATGAGCAGTTCTTC
TRBJ2-7 TRBD2 . TRBV4-3 CASSQVATSGSYEQYF TGCGCCAGCAGCCAAGTGGCGACTAGCGGCTCCTACGAGCAGTACTTC
TRBJ1-2 . few TRBV6-5 CASGYPRGGYTF TGTGCCAGCGGTTACCCGAGGGGCGGCTACACCTTC
TRBJ1-2 . . TRBV29-1 CSVEVTSDYGYTF TGCAGCGTTGAAGTCACCTCCGACTATGGCTACACCTTC
TRBJ2-4 TRBD2 many TRBV12-3/TRBV12-4 CASSPRRLAALEGNIQYF TGTGCCAGCAGCCCCCGCAGGCTAGCGGCCCTAGAGGGAAACATTCAGTACTTC
TRBJ2-2 . few TRBV7-9 CASSLSGPFDGELFF TGTGCCAGCAGCTTATCGGGACCGTTTGACGGGGAGCTGTTTTTT
TRBJ2-6 . many TRBV28 CASSNTDSGANVLTF TGTGCCAGCAGTAATACGGACTCTGGGGCCAACGTCCTGACTTTC
TRBJ2-7 . . TRBV6-2/TRBV6-3 CASSSDSDTGRENYEQYF TGTGCCAGCAGTTCGGATTCTGATACGGGGCGAGAAAACTACGAGCAGTACTTC
TRBJ1-4 . . TRBV7-9 CASSPEGFEKLFF TGTGCCAGCAGCCCCGAGGGGTTTGAAAAACTGTTTTTT
TRBJ2-1 TRBD1 few TRBV14 CASSQRGQGTYNEQFF TGTGCCAGCAGCCAGCGAGGACAGGGGACCTACAATGAGCAGTTCTTC
TRBJ2-7 TRBD2 many TRBV29-1 CSVEDSSGESSYEQYF TGCAGCGTTGAAGACTCTAGCGGGGAAAGCTCCTACGAGCAGTACTTC
TRBJ2-1 . many TRBV28 CASSPSLLVNEQFF TGTGCCAGCAGTCCCTCGCTTTTAGTAAACGAGCAGTTCTTC
TRBJ1-2 . many TRBV6-1 CASNSDRKAGNYGYTF TGTGCCAGCAATTCAGACAGAAAAGCAGGAAACTATGGCTACACCTTC
TRBJ2-1 TRBD1 . TRBV18 CASSPPGTGVWIHNEQFF TGTGCCAGCTCACCACCGGGGACAGGGGTTTGGATTCACAATGAGCAGTTCTTC
TRBJ2-1 TRBD2 many TRBV6-2/TRBV6-3 CASSYGFGAAGGEQFF TGTGCCAGCAGTTACGGGTTTGGTGCGGCGGGAGGTGAGCAGTTCTTC
TRBJ2-5 TRBD1 . TRBV2 CASRTGGLGYTETQYF TGTGCCAGCCGGACAGGGGGATTAGGGTACACCGAGACCCAGTACTTC
TRBJ1-5 . few TRBV6-1 CASKAPNQPQHF TGTGCCAGCAAAGCCCCGAATCAGCCCCAGCATTTT
TRBJ2-5 TRBD2 many TRBV7-9 CASSPQREGHQTQYF TGTGCCAGCAGCCCTCAGCGGGAGGGCCATCAGACCCAGTACTTC
TRBJ2-7 . many TRBV7-9 CASSNTPGPLGSYEQYF TGTGCCAGCAGCAATACACCAGGCCCTCTTGGCTCCTACGAGCAGTACTTC
TRBJ2-7 TRBD1 . TRBV18 CASQRTGGDEKEQYF TGTGCCAGCCAACGAACAGGGGGCGATGAAAAAGAGCAGTACTTC
TRBJ2-1 . few TRBV5-1 CASSLVPHNEQFF TGCGCCAGCAGCTTGGTCCCCCACAATGAGCAGTTCTTC
TRBJ2-2 . . TRBV2 CASRVGTPNTGELFF TGTGCCAGCAGAGTCGGGACTCCAAACACCGGGGAGCTGTTTTTT
TRBJ1-1 . many TRBV12-3/TRBV12-4 CATQRGNTEAFF TGTGCCACTCAACGGGGAAACACTGAAGCTTTCTTT
TRBJ2-6 . . TRBV9 CASSLRISTGSGANVLTF TGTGCCAGCAGCCTACGGATCTCCACGGGCTCTGGGGCCAACGTCCTGACTTTC
TRBJ2-3 . . TRBV5-5 CASMSADTQYF TGTGCCAGCATGAGTGCGGATACGCAGTATTTT
TRBJ1-1 . few TRBV28 CASRLDSANTEAFF TGTGCCAGCAGGCTCGACAGTGCTAACACTGAAGCTTTCTTT
TRBJ1-3 . many TRBV3-1 CASSQDRSGNTIYF TGTGCCAGCAGCCAAGATAGATCTGGAAACACCATATATTTT
TRBJ2-7 . . TRBV20-1 CSARIGSYEQYF TGCAGTGCCCGAATCGGATCCTACGAGCAGTACTTC
TRBJ2-2 TRBD2 . TRBV27 CASSRGLAGRGGELFF TGTGCCAGCAGCCGAGGACTAGCGGGAAGGGGCGGGGAGCTGTTTTTT
TRBJ2-6 TRBD1 . TRBV7-3 CASSQKGGQGSLYGANVLTF TGTGCCAGCAGCCAAAAAGGGGGACAGGGGAGCTTGTACGGGGCCAACGTCCTGACTTTC
TRBJ2-1 TRBD1 many TRBV2 CASSRQGNEQFF TGTGCCAGCAGTCGACAGGGGAATGAGCAGTTCTTC
TRBJ1-2 TRBD1 . TRBV3-1 CASSLRDRPSGYTF TGTGCCAGCAGCCTACGGGACAGACCCTCTGGCTACACCTTC
TRBJ2-3 . . TRBV5-6 CASSPMGAVGSSTDTQYF TGTGCCAGCAGCCCCATGGGGGCCGTCGGCTCTAGCACAGATACGCAGTATTTT
TRBJ2-6 . . TRBV28 CASTLAGGANVLTF TGTGCCAGCACACTCGCGGGAGGGGCCAACGTCCTGACTTTC
TRBJ2-7 . few TRBV20-1 CSARDFRGLGDGAYEQYF TGCAGTGCTAGAGATTTCCGGGGATTAGGGGATGGGGCCTACGAGCAGTACTTC
TRBJ2-7 TRBD2 many TRBV2 CASSEGTSGSYEQYF TGTGCCAGCAGTGAAGGGACTAGCGGCTCCTACGAGCAGTACTTC
TRBJ1-6 TRBD1 few TRBV9 CASSPQRQGDLHF TGTGCCAGCAGCCCTCAGCGACAGGGCGACCTCCACTTT
TRBJ1-4 . many TRBV20-1 CSARERGQLFF TGCAGTGCTAGAGAAAGGGGTCAACTGTTTTTT
TRBJ2-1 . . TRBV18 CASSPRLGESYNEQFF TGTGCCAGCTCACCACGACTTGGAGAATCCTACAATGAGCAGTTCTTC
TRBJ2-1 . many TRBV11-2 CASSSLTSYNEQFF TGTGCCAGCAGCTCGCTGACTAGCTACAATGAGCAGTTCTTC
TRBJ2-1 TRBD2 many TRBV7-3 CASSPRGSGRDNEQFF TGTGCCAGCAGCCCCCGTGGTAGCGGGAGGGACAATGAGCAGTTCTTC
TRBJ2-1 TRBD2 . TRBV7-9 CASRITSGSYNEQFF TGTGCCAGCCGGATAACTAGCGGTAGCTACAATGAGCAGTTCTTC